This T cell receptor (beta chain) was documented in a study of CD8 T cells in ankylosing spondylitis. About this clonotype itself: No antigen is known for it.

General observations from the study: A motif in TCR beta, a set of 8 or 9 highly homologous variants, appeared characteristic of ankylosing spondylitis blood. Reports say disease-linked clones showed up significantly more in matched ankylosing spondylitis synovial fluid.

Quantitative barcoded 5'-RACE was used to prepare TCR beta libraries. TCRdb used MiXCR to reprocess the 5' RACE reads, holding one entry per CDR3 protein. The sample consists of some 250,000 distinct CDR3 sequences, roughly 25% of them appearing once. Trimming removed 6 bases at V and 4 bases at J, with 15 bases between. This CDR3 is built from 13 residues. CDR1 and CDR2 (germline): DFQATT, SNEGSKA (reference sequence). The genes are TRBV20-1 and TRBJ2-5, with a weak D call TRBD1 (5 bases). This receptor was identified in a male donor with ankylosing spondylitis or in good health (not recorded which). Sequenced input: blood, either unsorted or a sorted T cell fraction (not recorded which). As DNA, the CDR3 is TGCAGTGCCTATCTTAGGGGCGGAGAGACCCAGTACTTC. This sequence encodes CSAYLRGGETQYF.